The rows below give T cell receptor beta chains drawn from one sample of a study of cytomegalovirus exposure and HLA in healthy donors. Repertoires were generated with immunoSEQ multiplex PCR, while TCRdb's copy carries only in-frame clones and drops some. The table records 200,000 or so clones, around 81% of them present only once. Sequencing was carried out using PBMCs. The origin of the receptors is a young woman in good health and CMV-seropositive. CDR3s include the opening cysteine and the closing phenylalanine or tryptophan. D genes are given only for firm matches. Not all rows give a size; the values are once, few, many and, for expanded clones, a class.

J gene	clone size	V gene	D gene	CDR3 DNA	CDR3 protein
TRBJ1-2	-	TRBV28	-	TGTGCCAGCAGTTTTAGGGGGGGAGGCCTCGGACTCTATGGCTACACCTTC	CASSFRGGGLGLYGYTF
TRBJ1-5	-	TRBV10-1	TRBD1	TGCGCCAGCACTCTAAAGGGGGCAGGGCGAGGCAATCAGCCCCAGCATTTT	CASTLKGAGRGNQPQHF
TRBJ1-4	-	TRBV5-1	TRBD1	TGCGCCAGCAGCCCGGGACAGTCTATTGAAAAACTGTTTTTT	CASSPGQSIEKLFF
TRBJ2-5	once	TRBV5-4	TRBD2	TGTGCCAGCAGCCGGACTAGCGGGCAACAAGAGACCCAGTACTTC	CASSRTSGQQETQYF
TRBJ2-2	-	TRBV7-7	-	TGTGCCAGCAGCGCCGGGACAAACCCCGGGGAGCTGTTTTTT	CASSAGTNPGELFF
TRBJ1-1	-	TRBV30	TRBD1	TGTGCCTGCCTCATGACAGGGGGGAACACTGAAGCTTTCTTT	CACLMTGGNTEAFF
TRBJ1-5	-	TRBV4-1	-	TGCGCCAGCAGCCAGGATCCTACAGGGCTGGCGAGCAATCAGCCCCAGCATTTT	CASSQDPTGLASNQPQHF
TRBJ1-5	-	TRBV19	-	TGTGCCAGTAGGGGGGCCCCGGGTGCTCAGCCCCAGCATTTT	CASRGAPGAQPQHF
TRBJ1-5	-	TRBV7-2	TRBD1	TGTGCCAGCAGCTCCGCAGGGGGCCTCACTCAGCCCCAGCATTTT	CASSSAGGLTQPQHF
TRBJ2-6	-	TRBV9	-	TGTGCCAGCAACGGGGGTGACAGCATCTCTGGGGCCAACGTCCTGACTTTC	CASNGGDSISGANVLTF
TRBJ1-1	-	TRBV2	-	TGTGCCAGCGGCGCAGGGGACGGGAACACTGAAGCTTTCTTT	CASGAGDGNTEAFF
TRBJ2-5	-	TRBV5-1	-	TGCGCCAGCAAGACACAGGGCTCCGCGCAAGAGACCCAGTACTTC	CASKTQGSAQETQYF
TRBJ1-2	once	TRBV9	-	TGTGCCAGCAGCGGAGGACTCTATGGCTACACCTTC	CASSGGLYGYTF
TRBJ1-2	-	TRBV6-6	TRBD1	TGTGCCAGCAGTCGCGGGACAGCTGTGATCTATGGCTACACCTTC	CASSRGTAVIYGYTF
TRBJ2-7	-	TRBV19	-	TGTGCCAGTAGTTCGACGGGAGCTTCAGCCTACGAGCAGTACTTC	CASSSTGASAYEQYF
TRBJ1-5	-	TRBV6-6	-	TGTGCCAGCAGTCCAACAGGACATGGCAATCAGCCCCAGCATTTT	CASSPTGHGNQPQHF
TRBJ2-6	-	TRBV28	-	TGTGCCAGTGGTATTCCGACTCCACTCTGGGCCAACGTCCTGACTTTC	CASGIPTPLWANVLTF
TRBJ1-1	-	TRBV19	-	TGTGCCAGTAGTATCAAACAGGGAAGTGAAGCTTTCTTT	CASSIKQGSEAFF
TRBJ2-1	-	TRBV2	TRBD2	TGTGCCGACCGGACTAGCGGTAATGAGCAGTTCTTC	CADRTSGNEQFF
TRBJ2-5	once	TRBV19	-	TGTGCCAGTAGCGGGAAGGGAGGTGGGACCCAGTACTTC	CASSGKGGGTQYF
TRBJ1-1	-	TRBV7-2	TRBD1	TGTGCCAGCAGCTCTGACAGGGGAGGAACTGAAGCTTTCTTT	CASSSDRGGTEAFF
TRBJ2-3	-	TRBV25-1	-	TGTGCCAGCAGTGCCCCCTTGCGGGACGTCACCGATACGCAGTATTTT	CASSAPLRDVTDTQYF
TRBJ2-3	-	TRBV7-2	TRBD1	TGTGCCAGCAGCTTGCAAGGGGGCGACACCACAGATACGCAGTATTTT	CASSLQGGDTTDTQYF